This T cell receptor beta chain derives from a study of cytomegalovirus exposure and HLA in healthy donors. PCR was performed using 60 Vbeta and 13 Jbeta primers. Here immunoSEQ multiplex PCR was the method, and the copy in TCRdb shows in-frame clones only, minus some. The table shows tens of thousands of clones, with over 55% occurring only once. Though nominally healthy at sampling, donors likely had unrecorded immune exposures. The CDR3 is made up of 13 amino acids. The V gene's germline CDR1 is MNHNS and CDR2 SASEGT. V trimming: 6 bases; J trimming: 2 bases; junction bases outside the gene matches: 3. A remark on this clone: Its specificity is not known.

General observations from the study: Most TCR sequences showed up rarely, but some public TCRs showed up in many donors. No immune exposure information besides CMV serostatus was available. After further analysis at a later stage, around 17,000 TCR beta sequences were associated with HLA alleles at 0.05 false discovery rate.

V is TRBV6-1 and J is TRBJ1-2, with 7 bases that match TRBD1. The sequenced sample was PBMCs. The clonotype comes from a woman between 50 and 59 years old in good health and CMV-seropositive. CDR3 sequence reads: CASSGDSNYGYTF. CDR3 bases: TGTGCCAGCAGCGGGGACAGCAACTATGGCTACACCTTC.